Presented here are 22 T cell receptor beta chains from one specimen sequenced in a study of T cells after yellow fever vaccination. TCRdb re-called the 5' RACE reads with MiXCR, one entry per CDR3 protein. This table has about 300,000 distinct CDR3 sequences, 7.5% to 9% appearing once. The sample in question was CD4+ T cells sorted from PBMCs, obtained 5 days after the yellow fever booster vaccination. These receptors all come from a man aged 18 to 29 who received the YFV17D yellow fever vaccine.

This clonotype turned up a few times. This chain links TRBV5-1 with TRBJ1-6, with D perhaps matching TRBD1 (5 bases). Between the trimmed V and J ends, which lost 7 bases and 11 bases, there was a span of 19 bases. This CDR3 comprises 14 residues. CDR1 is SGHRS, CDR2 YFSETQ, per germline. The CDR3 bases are TGCGCCAGCCGTTACTATTTGGGGGATACACCCCTCCACTTT. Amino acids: CASRYYLGDTPLHF.

The CDR3 here is CASSVATGYQETQYF. CDR3 DNA: TGTGCCAGCAGCGTAGCTACAGGGTACCAAGAGACCCAGTACTTC. The gene calls are TRBV9 and TRBJ2-5; D might be TRBD1 (6 bases). This CDR3 contains 15 residues. Germline V gene lookup returns CDR1 SGDLS and CDR2 YYNGEE. Deletions cut 0 bases from V and 0 bases from J, with 9 bases between.

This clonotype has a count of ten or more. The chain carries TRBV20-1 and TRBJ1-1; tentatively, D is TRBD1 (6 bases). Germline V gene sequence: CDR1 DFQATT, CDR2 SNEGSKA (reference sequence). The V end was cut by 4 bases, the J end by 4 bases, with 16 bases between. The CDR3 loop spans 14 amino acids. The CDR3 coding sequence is TGCAGTGCTATTCGGGGGCAGGGGAGCACTGAAGCTTTCTTT. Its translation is CSAIRGQGSTEAFF.

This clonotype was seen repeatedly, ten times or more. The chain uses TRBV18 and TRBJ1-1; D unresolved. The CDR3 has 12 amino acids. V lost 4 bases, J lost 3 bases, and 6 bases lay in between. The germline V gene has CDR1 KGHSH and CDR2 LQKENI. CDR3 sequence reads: CASSQGYTEAFF. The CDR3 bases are TGTGCCAGCTCACAGGGCTACACTGAAGCTTTCTTT.

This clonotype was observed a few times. The CDR3 here is CASSVATSGDGVYGYTF. The DNA for the CDR3 is TGTGCCAGCAGCGTAGCTACTTCGGGGGACGGGGTCTATGGCTACACCTTC. The chain joins TRBV9 to TRBJ1-2, with a possible D match to TRBD1 (5 bases). V was clipped by 0 bases and J by 4 bases, with 19 bases between them. This CDR3 has 17 residues. Germline CDR1 reads SGDLS; CDR2 reads YYNGEE.

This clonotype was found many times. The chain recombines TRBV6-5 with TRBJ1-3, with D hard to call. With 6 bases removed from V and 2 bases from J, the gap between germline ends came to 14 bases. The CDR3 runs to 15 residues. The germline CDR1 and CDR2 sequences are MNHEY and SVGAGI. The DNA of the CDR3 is TGTGCCAGCAGCTCCCGGGCTCGAACTGGAAACACCATATATTTT. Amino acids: CASSSRARTGNTIYF.

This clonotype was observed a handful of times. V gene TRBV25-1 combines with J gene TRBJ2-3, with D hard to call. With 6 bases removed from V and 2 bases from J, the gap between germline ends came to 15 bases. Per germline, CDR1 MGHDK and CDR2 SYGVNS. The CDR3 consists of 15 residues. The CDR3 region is CASRDTVSPTDTQYF. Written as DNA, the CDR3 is TGTGCCAGCAGAGACACGGTCTCGCCCACAGATACGCAGTATTTT.

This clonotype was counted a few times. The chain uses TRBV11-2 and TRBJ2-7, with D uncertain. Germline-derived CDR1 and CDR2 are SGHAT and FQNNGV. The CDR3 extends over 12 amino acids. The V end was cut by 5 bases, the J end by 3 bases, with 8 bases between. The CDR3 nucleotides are TGTGCCAGCAGCAACAAACACTACGAGCAGTACTTC. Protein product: CASSNKHYEQYF.

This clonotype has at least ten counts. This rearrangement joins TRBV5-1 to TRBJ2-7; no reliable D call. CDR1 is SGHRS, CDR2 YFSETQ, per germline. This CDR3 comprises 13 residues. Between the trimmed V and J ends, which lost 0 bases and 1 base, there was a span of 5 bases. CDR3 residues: CASSLVSSYEQYF. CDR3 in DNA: TGCGCCAGCAGCTTGGTTAGTTCCTACGAGCAGTACTTC.

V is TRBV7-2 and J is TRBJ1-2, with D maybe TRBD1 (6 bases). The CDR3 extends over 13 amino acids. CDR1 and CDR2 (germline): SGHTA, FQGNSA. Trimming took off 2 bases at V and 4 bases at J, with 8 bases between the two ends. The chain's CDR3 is CASSLQGRYGYTF. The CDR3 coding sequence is TGTGCCAGCAGCTTACAGGGGCGCTATGGCTACACCTTC.

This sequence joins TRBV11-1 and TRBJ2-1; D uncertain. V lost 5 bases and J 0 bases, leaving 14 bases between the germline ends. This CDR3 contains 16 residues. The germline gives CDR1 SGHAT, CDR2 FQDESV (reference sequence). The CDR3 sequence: CASSDLVQSSYNEQFF. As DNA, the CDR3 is TGTGCCAGCAGCGACTTAGTACAAAGCTCCTACAATGAGCAGTTCTTC.

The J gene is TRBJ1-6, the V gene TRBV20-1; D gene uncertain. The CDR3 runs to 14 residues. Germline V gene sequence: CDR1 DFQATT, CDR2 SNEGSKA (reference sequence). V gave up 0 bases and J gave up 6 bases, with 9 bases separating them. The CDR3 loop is CSARDDPSNSPLHF. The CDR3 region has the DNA TGCAGTGCTAGAGATGACCCGTCTAATTCACCCCTCCACTTT.

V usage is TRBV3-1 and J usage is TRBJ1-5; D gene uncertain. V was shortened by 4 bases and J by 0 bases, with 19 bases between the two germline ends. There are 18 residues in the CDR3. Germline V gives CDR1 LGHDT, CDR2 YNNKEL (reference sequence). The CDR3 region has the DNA TGTGCCAGCAGCCCCCCCGGCTGGGCAACCTATAGCAATCAGCCCCAGCATTTT. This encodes CASSPPGWATYSNQPQHF.

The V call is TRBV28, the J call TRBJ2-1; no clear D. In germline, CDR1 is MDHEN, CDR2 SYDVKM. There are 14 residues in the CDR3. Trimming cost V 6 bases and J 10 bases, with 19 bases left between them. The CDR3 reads CASRTTGLNSEQFF. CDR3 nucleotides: TGTGCCAGCAGGACGACCGGGTTAAACTCCGAGCAGTTCTTC.

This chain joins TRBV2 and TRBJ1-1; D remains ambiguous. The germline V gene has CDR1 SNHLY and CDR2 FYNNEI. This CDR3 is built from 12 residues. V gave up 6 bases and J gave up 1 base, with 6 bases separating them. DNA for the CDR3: TGTGCCAGCAGACGGGCGAACACTGAAGCTTTCTTT. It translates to CASRRANTEAFF.

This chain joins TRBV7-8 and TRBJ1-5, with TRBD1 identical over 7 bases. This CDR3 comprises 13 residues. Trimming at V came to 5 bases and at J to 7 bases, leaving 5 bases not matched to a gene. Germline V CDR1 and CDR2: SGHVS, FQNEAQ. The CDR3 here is CASSLGQIQPQHF. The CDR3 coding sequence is TGTGCCAGCAGCCTGGGACAGATCCAGCCCCAGCATTTT.

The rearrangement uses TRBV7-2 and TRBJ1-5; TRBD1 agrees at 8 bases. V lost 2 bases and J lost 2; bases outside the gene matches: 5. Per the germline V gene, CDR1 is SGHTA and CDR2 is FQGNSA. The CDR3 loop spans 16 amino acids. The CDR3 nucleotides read TGTGCCAGCAGCTTATTACAGGGGGGCGGCAATCAGCCCCAGCATTTT. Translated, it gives CASSLLQGGGNQPQHF.

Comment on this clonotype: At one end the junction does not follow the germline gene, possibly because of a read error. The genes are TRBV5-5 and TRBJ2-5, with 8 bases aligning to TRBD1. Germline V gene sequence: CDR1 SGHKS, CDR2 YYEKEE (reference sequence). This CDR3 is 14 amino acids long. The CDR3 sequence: CASSLTTGEKTQYF. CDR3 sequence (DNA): TGCGCCAGCAGCTTGACGACAGGGGAAAAGACCCAGTACTTC.

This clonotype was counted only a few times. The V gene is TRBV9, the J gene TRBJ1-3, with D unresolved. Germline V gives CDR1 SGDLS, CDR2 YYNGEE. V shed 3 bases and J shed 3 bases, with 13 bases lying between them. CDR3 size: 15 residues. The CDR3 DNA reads TGTGCCAGCAGCGGTGGCGAGTTTTATGGAAACACCATATATTTT. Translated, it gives CASSGGEFYGNTIYF.

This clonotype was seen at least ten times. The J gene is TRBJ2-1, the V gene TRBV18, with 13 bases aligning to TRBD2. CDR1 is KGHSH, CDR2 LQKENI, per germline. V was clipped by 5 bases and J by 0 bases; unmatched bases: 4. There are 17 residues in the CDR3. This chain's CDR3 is CASSTTSGGDSYNEQFF. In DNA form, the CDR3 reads TGTGCCAGCTCAACAACTAGCGGGGGGGACTCCTACAATGAGCAGTTCTTC.

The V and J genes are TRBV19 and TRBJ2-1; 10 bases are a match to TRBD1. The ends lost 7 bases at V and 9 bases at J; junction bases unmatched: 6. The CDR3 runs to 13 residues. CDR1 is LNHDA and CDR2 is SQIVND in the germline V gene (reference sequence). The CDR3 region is CASTTGQGPEQFF. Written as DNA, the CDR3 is TGTGCCAGTACCACGGGACAGGGGCCTGAGCAGTTCTTC. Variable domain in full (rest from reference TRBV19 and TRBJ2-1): DGGITQSPKYLFRKEGQNVTLSCEQNLNHDAMYWYRQDPGQGLRLIYYSQIVNDFQKGDIAEGYSVSREKKESFPLTVTSAQKNPTAFYLCASTTGQGPEQFFGPGTRLTVL.

The CDR3 sequence: CASSTRGRRYGYTF. CDR3 bases: TGTGCCAGCAGCACCAGGGGGCGCCGCTATGGCTACACCTTC. This chain uses TRBV11-2 with TRBJ1-2; TRBD1 agrees at 8 bases. CDR3 size: 14 residues. Trimming removed 5 bases from V and 4 bases from J; junction bases left unmatched: 6. Germline assignment: CDR1 SGHAT and CDR2 FQNNGV.